This passage covers 14 T cell receptor beta chains from one sample sequenced in a study of identical twins (dated by TCRdb to about 2016). To prepare the library, 5' RACE was applied. The listed sequencing device is Illumina HiSeq 2000. The public reads were reprocessed in TCRdb via fastp at Q25 and MiXCR, keeping in-frame beta chains. Rows with one shared CDR3 protein collapse into an entry with the most common genes and DNA. In this sample the table shows about 720,000 distinct CDR3 sequences, approximately 9% of which occur a single time. In total, the top ten clones hold 0.98% of the sample. These data also formed part of another study, on yellow fever vaccine responses in identical twins.

Source material: PBMCs. These receptors all come from a woman aged 18-30 years in good health.

This clonotype was counted at least ten times. The V call is TRBV6-1, the J call TRBJ2-4, with D uncertain. The CDR3 consists of 12 residues. Trimming pared 1 base from V and 6 bases from J, leaving 4 bases between. Germline V gene data show CDR1 as MNHNS and CDR2 as SASEGT. This CDR3 reads CASSEDLNIQYF. The CDR3 region has the DNA TGTGCCAGCAGTGAAGACCTAAACATTCAGTACTTC.

This clonotype turned up a few times. The chain joins TRBV5-1 to TRBJ2-7, with D hard to call. Germline CDR1 reads SGHRS; CDR2 reads YFSETQ. V lost 3 bases and J lost 0, with 7 bases in between. This CDR3 contains 13 residues. The CDR3 reads CASSSAYSYEQYF. For the CDR3, the DNA is TGCGCCAGCAGCTCTGCCTACTCCTACGAGCAGTACTTC.

The chain combines TRBV27 with TRBJ2-1; D remains ambiguous. Germline V lookup: CDR1 MNHEY, CDR2 SMNVEV (reference sequence). CDR3 length: 15 residues. V lost 0 bases, J lost 9 bases, and 15 bases lay in between. The CDR3 is CASSLSRAGLSEQFF. In DNA, the CDR3 is TGTGCCAGCAGTTTATCCCGGGCAGGCCTAAGTGAGCAGTTCTTC.

The J gene is TRBJ2-4, the V gene TRBV29-1; 7 nucleotides align to TRBD1. Germline CDR1 and CDR2: SQVTM and ANQGSEA. This CDR3 region has 14 residues. V lost 6 bases to trimming and J lost 1 base; unmatched junction nucleotides: 6. The CDR3 reads CSVRQGRAKNIQYF. CDR3 DNA: TGCAGCGTAAGACAGGGTAGGGCCAAAAACATTCAGTACTTC.

Comments on this clonotype: This may come from a read error, since a much larger clone is one base off. The chain links TRBV20-1 to TRBJ2-3, with 14 bases lining up with TRBD2. V lost 0 bases and J lost 2; bases outside the gene matches: 19. Per the germline V gene, CDR1 is DFQATT and CDR2 is SNEGSKA (reference sequence). This CDR3 region has 22 residues. CDR3 DNA: TGCAGTGCTAGAGATCGGTCATCCCCCGGGACTAGCGGGAGTCGGGACACAGATACGCAGTATTTT. This translates into CSARDRSSPGTSGSRDTDTQYF.

The gene calls are TRBV28 and TRBJ2-5, with D tentatively TRBD1 (6 bases). V was cut by 6 bases and J by 1 base, with 12 bases left in between. Germline lookup yields CDR1 MDHEN and CDR2 SYDVKM. The CDR3 runs 14 residues. The CDR3 is CASSDRDIQETQYF. The CDR3 DNA reads as TGTGCCAGCAGCGACCGGGACATCCAAGAGACCCAGTACTTC.

Only a few counts were recorded for this clonotype. The V and J genes are TRBV12-3 or TRBV12-4 and TRBJ2-3; TRBD1 agrees at 8 bases. The CDR3 is 14 amino acids. The ends lost 6 bases at V and 5 bases at J; junction bases unmatched: 7. The DNA of the CDR3 is TGTGCCAGCAGAACGGGACAGGCCGGAGATACGCAGTATTTT. Amino acids: CASRTGQAGDTQYF.

This clonotype has just a few counts. This sequence joins TRBV11-2 and TRBJ2-3, with 13 bases fitting TRBD2. Germline lookup yields CDR1 SGHAT and CDR2 FQNNGV. Trimming at V came to 3 bases and at J to 3 bases, leaving 9 bases not matched to a gene. The CDR3 runs 18 residues. DNA for the CDR3: TGTGCCAGCAGCTTCCCACTAGCGGGAGGGCGCTCGACAGATACGCAGTATTTT. Encoded protein: CASSFPLAGGRSTDTQYF.

Here the CDR3 reads CASSGPNSYEQYF. The CDR3 bases are TGTGCCAGCAGTGGGCCCAACTCCTACGAGCAGTACTTC. The V and J genes are TRBV12-3 or TRBV12-4 and TRBJ2-7; D not certain. The CDR3 is 13 amino acids. Trimming stripped 5 bases from V and 0 bases from J, with 8 bases between.

This clonotype was observed many times. The chain carries TRBV12-3 or TRBV12-4 and TRBJ1-2, with D maybe TRBD1 (6 bases). Trimming stripped 4 bases from V and 5 bases from J, with 14 bases between. The CDR3 covers 14 residues. The CDR3 is CASSSKDSIYGYTF. For the CDR3, the DNA is TGTGCCAGCAGTTCCAAGGACAGCATTTATGGCTACACCTTC.

This clonotype showed up just once. The chain links TRBV20-1 to TRBJ2-3; a weak D match, TRBD1 (5 bases). Germline CDR1 reads DFQATT; CDR2 reads SNEGSKA (reference sequence). The CDR3 length is 12 residues. The CDR3 DNA is TGCTCCGTGCTTATACAGGCAGATACGCAGTATTTT. This encodes CSVLIQADTQYF.

V gene TRBV20-1 combines with J gene TRBJ1-1, with D perhaps TRBD1 (5 bases). Germline V gene data show CDR1 as DFQATT and CDR2 as SNEGSKA (reference sequence). The ends were cut back, 3 bases at V and 5 bases at J, with 13 bases in the middle. The CDR3 runs to 13 residues. CDR3 amino acids: CSASSGRNTEAFF. Here the CDR3 DNA reads TGCAGTGCTAGTTCAGGGAGGAATACTGAAGCTTTCTTT.

This clonotype has a handful of counts. The chain carries TRBV6-5 and TRBJ2-3; TRBD2 might be the D (6 bases). V was clipped by 2 bases and J by 3 bases, with 21 bases between them. The CDR3 has 18 amino acids. Germline CDR1 and CDR2: MNHEY and SVGAGI. The CDR3 nucleotides read TGTGCCAGCAGTTACCCCTCAGAAATTACGGGAGAAACAGATACGCAGTATTTT. Protein product: CASSYPSEITGETDTQYF.

This chain connects TRBV4-1 to TRBJ1-5; D is possibly TRBD1 (5 bases). Deletions cut 0 bases from V and 5 bases from J, with 17 bases between. The CDR3 consists of 17 residues. In germline, CDR1 is MGHRA, CDR2 YSYEKL. The DNA of the CDR3 is TGCGCCAGCAGCCAAGATGGGGGGGGTGTAAAGGATCAGCCCCAGCATTTT. This encodes CASSQDGGGVKDQPQHF.